This section outlines one T cell receptor (beta chain) sequence together with its context. What it binds is not known. CD45RO-negative, CCR7-selected cells formed the naive CD8 fraction, which excluded terminally differentiated effector memory CD45RA+ cells. Trimming removed 6 bases from V and 4 bases from J; junction bases left unmatched: 4. Germline V CDR1 and CDR2: SQVTM, ANQGSEA. The CDR3 has 13 amino acids. This sample was included in a study of shared clonotypes between healthy human individuals. Study-wide results and limits: Since donors were few, the genetic and exposure-history diversity represented was limited.

The authors' processing: Filtering differed since immunoSEQ provided only junctions, with no quality scores. TCRdb's copy holds only in-frame clones and misses some; the assay was immunoSEQ multiplex PCR. V, J and clone size reflect that table, while D and trimming were determined from the DNA. The sample carries about 2.1 million clones, 85% to 95% recorded once. The sample consisted of naive CD8+ T cells from PBMCs. The sequence came from a man in his late teens or twenties in good health. Some clones in this sample may be carry-over from other donors' samples. The V and J genes are TRBV29-1 and TRBJ2-2, with 8 bases identical to TRBD1. The CDR3 nucleotides are TGCAGCGTAAGGACAGGGAGCACCGGGGAGCTGTTTTTT. It encodes CSVRTGSTGELFF.